The 24 T cell receptor beta chains below all came from one sample that was sequenced in a study of control samples from healthy donors and cancer patients. The assay was immunoSEQ multiplex PCR, and TCRdb's table has in-frame clones only and misses some. The sample holds some 90,000 clones, about 88% seen once. The sequencing sample was made of blood. All receptors derive from a woman aged 50 to 65 in good health.

This sequence joins TRBV7-2 and TRBJ2-7, with 11 positions matching TRBD2. The CDR3 has 19 amino acids. Germline lookup yields CDR1 SGHTA and CDR2 FQGNSA. The ends lost 0 bases at V and 1 base at J; junction bases unmatched: 11. CDR3 nucleotide sequence: TGTGCCAGCAGCTTAGCACCCATTACTAGCGGGAGACCGTCCTACGAGCAGTACTTC. It yields the protein CASSLAPITSGRPSYEQYF.

V and J are TRBV4-3 and TRBJ1-1; TRBD1 matches 7 bases. Germline V gene sequence: CDR1 LGHNA, CDR2 YSLEER. V shed 4 bases, J shed 9 bases, and the junction held 8 bases outside the gene matches. This CDR3 has 13 amino acids. CDR3 sequence (DNA): TGCGCCAGCAGCCCCGGGACAGTCGAGAAAGCTTTCTTT. This translates into CASSPGTVEKAFF.

The rearrangement uses TRBV6-2 or TRBV6-3 and TRBJ2-1; the D gene is possibly TRBD2 (6 bases). CDR3 length equals 15 residues. The germline CDR1 and CDR2 sequences are MNHEY and SVGEGT. V was clipped by 2 bases and J by 5 bases, with 13 bases between them. CDR3 amino acids: CASSYPLAPNNEQFF. For the CDR3, the DNA is TGTGCCAGCAGTTACCCCCTAGCGCCAAACAATGAGCAGTTCTTC.

CDR3 coding DNA: TGTGCCAGCAGTTTACGGGACAGGGGTTTTAGTGAGCAGTTCTTC. Encoded protein: CASSLRDRGFSEQFF. V usage is TRBV27 and J usage is TRBJ2-1; 10 bases are shared with TRBD1. CDR1 and CDR2 from the germline V gene are MNHEY and SMNVEV (reference sequence). The CDR3 runs 15 residues. The J segment lost 9 bases and the V segment lost 2 bases, leaving 7 bases of the junction unmatched.

CDR3 amino acids: CASRTQGVKNSPLHF. The CDR3 DNA sequence: TGTGCCAGCAGGACACAGGGGGTGAAAAATTCACCCCTCCACTTT. The chain couples TRBV6-6 to TRBJ1-6; 8 positions agree with TRBD1. The CDR3 totals 15 residues. Trimming cost V 6 bases and J 7 bases; bases outside gene matches: 8. Looked up from germline, CDR1 is MNHNY and CDR2 is SVGAGI (reference sequence).

The rearrangement uses TRBV5-8 and TRBJ1-3; D possibly corresponds to TRBD1 (6 bases). Trimming took 10 bases from V and 5 from J, leaving 16 bases between them. The CDR3 totals 13 residues. Germline values: CDR1 SGHTS, CDR2 YDEGEE. The CDR3 sequence: CAGETGRRNTIYF. DNA of the CDR3: TGTGCCGGTGAGACAGGTAGAAGAAACACCATATATTTT.

V gene TRBV19 combines with J gene TRBJ2-1; D perhaps matches TRBD2 (6 bases). With 6 bases removed from V and 5 bases from J, the gap between germline ends came to 23 bases. This CDR3 spans 17 amino acids. Germline assignment: CDR1 LNHDA and CDR2 SQIVND (reference sequence). For the CDR3, the DNA is TGTGCCAGTAGCACTTATTCGTACGGGAGTGCCCACAATGAGCAGTTCTTC. Its translation is CASSTYSYGSAHNEQFF.

The chain joins TRBV14 to TRBJ1-4; weak D call: TRBD1 (5 bases). Germline CDR1 is SGHDN and CDR2 is FVKESK. V was trimmed by 1 base and J by 6 bases, leaving 12 bases between them. The CDR3 totals 15 residues. DNA of the CDR3: TGTGCCAGCAGCCAAGGATGGGGGGTGTATGAAAAACTGTTTTTT. Translating gives CASSQGWGVYEKLFF.

The rearrangement joins TRBV28 to TRBJ2-7, with 9 nucleotides matching TRBD1. The V segment lost 5 bases and the J segment 6 bases; nucleotides outside the gene matches: 14. Germline V gene lookup returns CDR1 MDHEN and CDR2 SYDVKM. The CDR3 contains 16 residues. The CDR3 protein is CASSLNVGTGLTEQYF. For the CDR3, the DNA is TGTGCCAGCAGTCTTAACGTCGGGACAGGGTTGACCGAGCAGTACTTC.

The chain is built from TRBV7-2 and TRBJ2-3; TRBD2 might be the D (6 bases). This CDR3 is 17 amino acids long. CDR1 is SGHTA, CDR2 FQGNSA, per germline. V shed 5 bases and J shed 6 bases, with 24 bases lying between them. The DNA for the CDR3 is TGTGCCAGCAGCAGACCGCCAACTAGCTACGGTGTGGATACGCAGTATTTT. This encodes CASSRPPTSYGVDTQYF.

The chain combines TRBV20-1 with TRBJ2-1, with 8 positions matching TRBD2. V was clipped by 3 bases and J by 5 bases; unmatched bases: 9. The CDR3 consists of 15 residues. Germline V CDR1 and CDR2: DFQATT, SNEGSKA (reference sequence). CDR3 DNA: TGCAGTGCTAGTAAGGGCGGGGGGATCGACAATGAGCAGTTCTTC. Translating gives CSASKGGGIDNEQFF.

This chain joins TRBV6-6 and TRBJ2-1; the D gene is possibly TRBD2 (6 bases). There are 11 residues in the CDR3. Trimming removed 2 bases at V and 11 bases at J, with 7 bases between. Germline V CDR1 and CDR2: MNHNY, SVGAGI (reference sequence). The CDR3 nucleotides are TGTGCCAGCAGTTACGGGGGGAAGCAGTTCTTC. Translated, it gives CASSYGGKQFF.

This chain joins TRBV6-5 and TRBJ2-2; D ambiguous. The CDR3 runs 15 residues. CDR1 is MNHEY and CDR2 is SVGAGI in the germline V gene. V was clipped by 8 bases and J by 0 bases, with 13 bases between them. The CDR3 region is CASPMWQANTGELFF. Here the CDR3 DNA reads TGTGCCAGCCCGATGTGGCAGGCGAACACCGGGGAGCTGTTTTTT.

V usage is TRBV7-9 and J usage is TRBJ1-2, with 11 bases fitting TRBD1. This CDR3 is 13 amino acids long. V was pared by 4 bases and J by 7 bases, with 2 bases of the junction left unmatched. Germline-derived CDR1 and CDR2 are SEHNR and FQNEAQ (reference sequence). CDR3 sequence reads: CASSYGTGGGYTF. DNA of the CDR3: TGTGCCAGCAGCTACGGGACAGGGGGTGGCTACACCTTC.

The chain employs TRBV3-1 (or the pseudogene TRBV3-2) and TRBJ2-3; 9 bases match TRBD2. There are 15 residues in the CDR3. From germline, CDR1 is LGHDT and CDR2 YNNKEL (reference sequence). Trimming took 1 base from V and 5 from J; bases not matched to a gene: 4. The CDR3 loop reads CASSQVAGAIDTQYF. The CDR3 DNA follows: TGTGCCAGCAGCCAAGTAGCGGGAGCGATAGATACGCAGTATTTT.

The V call is TRBV10-1, the J call TRBJ2-7; D remains unclear. Germline CDR1 is WNHNN and CDR2 is SYGVQD (reference sequence). CDR3 size: 14 residues. Trimming took 7 bases from V and 5 from J, leaving 18 bases between them. This CDR3 reads CASNIGPAKNEQYF. CDR3 bases: TGCGCCAGCAACATAGGACCGGCGAAGAACGAGCAGTACTTC.

V and J are TRBV7-2 and TRBJ2-5, with TRBD1 identical over 7 bases. The V and J ends lost 5 bases and 5 bases, in that order; junction bases with no gene match: 5. Germline lookup yields CDR1 SGHTA and CDR2 FQGNSA. The CDR3 runs to 13 residues. CDR3 loop: CASSRQGGETQYF. The CDR3 DNA follows: TGTGCCAGCAGCCGACAGGGTGGGGAGACCCAGTACTTC.

The chain uses TRBV6-5 and TRBJ1-2; 9 bases are shared with TRBD1. There are 11 residues in the CDR3. Germline lookup yields CDR1 MNHEY and CDR2 SVGAGI. J gave up 12 bases and V 4 bases, and 3 bases lay outside the gene matches. CDR3 sequence reads: CASSSGTGNTF. The CDR3 DNA follows: TGTGCCAGCAGTTCCGGGACAGGGAACACCTTC.

The chain links TRBV29-1 to TRBJ2-5, with 11 bases lining up with TRBD2. Trimming took 4 bases from V and 9 from J; bases not matched to a gene: 10. Germline lookup yields CDR1 SQVTM and CDR2 ANQGSEA. The CDR3 runs to 14 residues. CDR3 residues: CSVAGLAVDAPQYF. The CDR3 coding sequence is TGCAGCGTTGCGGGACTAGCGGTTGATGCGCCCCAGTACTTC.

The V and J genes are TRBV7-2 and TRBJ1-5; D might be TRBD1 (5 bases). Germline-derived CDR1 and CDR2 are SGHTA and FQGNSA. Trimming took off 1 base at V and 6 bases at J, with 16 bases between the two ends. The CDR3 consists of 16 residues. In DNA, the CDR3 is TGTGCCAGCAGCTTAGATCGTACAGGCTTGTCTCAGCCCCAGCATTTT. Amino acids: CASSLDRTGLSQPQHF.

This chain links TRBV19 with TRBJ1-1; 8 bases are a match to TRBD1. The CDR3 length is 16 residues. From germline, CDR1 is LNHDA and CDR2 SQIVND (reference sequence). Unmatched junction bases numbered 10, after V lost 7 bases and J lost 0 bases. The CDR3 DNA reads as TGTGCCAGTAATACAGGGACAGGATTTATGAACACTGAAGCTTTCTTT. Its translation: CASNTGTGFMNTEAFF.

This sequence joins TRBV2 and TRBJ1-1; 10 bases are a match to TRBD1. The V and J ends lost 7 bases and 1 base, in that order; junction bases with no gene match: 9. Germline V lookup: CDR1 SNHLY, CDR2 FYNNEI. This CDR3 contains 16 residues. This chain's CDR3 is CASKFGTGASNTEAFF. As DNA, the CDR3 is TGTGCCAGCAAATTCGGGACAGGGGCGTCGAACACTGAAGCTTTCTTT.

The genes are TRBV20-1 and TRBJ1-2, with D possibly TRBD1 on 6 matching bases. V was clipped by 3 bases and J by 4 bases, with 9 bases between them. CDR1 is DFQATT, CDR2 SNEGSKA, per germline (reference sequence). The CDR3 loop spans 12 amino acids. This chain's CDR3 is CSASGGSYGYTF. The CDR3 DNA follows: TGCAGTGCTAGTGGGGGCAGCTATGGCTACACCTTC.

The CDR3, as DNA: TGTGCCAGTAAGTCGGCCTCGTCGTCCTATGGCTACACCTTC. Residues: CASKSASSSYGYTF. This rearrangement joins TRBV19 to TRBJ1-2; D gene unclear. CDR3 length: 14 residues. The V end was cut by 7 bases, the J end by 4 bases, with 16 bases between. Germline CDR1 LNHDA, CDR2 SQIVND (reference sequence).